The 13 T cell receptor beta chains listed next were all sequenced from one sample in a study of T cell changes during pregnancy in multiple sclerosis. Produced via immunoSEQ multiplex PCR; TCRdb's table is partial and in-frame only. The data contain about 36,000 clones, 93% of them singletons. The source material was CD4+ T cells from peripheral blood mononuclear cells, sampled in the first trimester of pregnancy. All receptors derive from a female donor with multiple sclerosis, enrolled in a pregnancy study.

V and J are TRBV10-3 and TRBJ2-7, with 9 bases matching TRBD1. The germline CDR1 and CDR2 sequences are ENHRY and SYGVKD. J gave up 5 bases and V 0 bases, and 14 bases lay outside the gene matches. This CDR3 is built from 18 residues. The chain's CDR3 is CAISESRGSGTGKNEQYF. The CDR3 coding sequence is TGTGCCATCAGTGAGTCTAGAGGATCGGGGACAGGGAAAAACGAGCAGTACTTC.

This clone was observed a single time. The CDR3 here is CASSQRTGDEQYF. The DNA of the CDR3 is TGCGCCAGCAGCCAGAGGACAGGGGACGAGCAGTACTTC. The chain employs TRBV4-1 and TRBJ2-7; the match to TRBD1 covers 9 bases. Trimming took 3 bases from V and 5 from J; bases not matched to a gene: 2. The CDR3 runs 13 residues. Germline V lookup: CDR1 MGHRA, CDR2 YSYEKL.

This clone was recorded a few times. The genes are TRBV4-1 and TRBJ2-1, with TRBD2 matching over 10 bases. Germline assignment: CDR1 MGHRA and CDR2 YSYEKL. V lost 0 bases and J lost 3; bases outside the gene matches: 8. This CDR3 has 18 residues. The CDR3 nucleotides read TGCGCCAGCAGCCAAGATCGAGAGCGGGGGGGCCTCTACAATGAGCAGTTCTTC. It specifies CASSQDRERGGLYNEQFF.

This chain links TRBV30 with TRBJ2-3; tentatively, D is TRBD1 (6 bases). Between the trimmed V and J ends, which lost 4 bases and 1 base, there was a span of 12 bases. The CDR3 totals 14 residues. Germline V gene sequence: CDR1 GTSNPN, CDR2 SVGIG (reference sequence). This chain's CDR3 is CAWTLGARTDTQYF. CDR3 coding DNA: TGTGCCTGGACTTTGGGGGCCCGCACAGATACGCAGTATTTT.

V is TRBV18 and J is TRBJ1-1; TRBD1 aligns across 8 bases. V shed 2 bases, J shed 0 bases, and the junction held 2 bases outside the gene matches. The length of the CDR3 is 15 residues. Germline assignment: CDR1 KGHSH and CDR2 LQKENI. The CDR3 DNA sequence: TGTGCCAGCTCACCAGGACAGGGAATGAACACTGAAGCTTTCTTT. Its translation: CASSPGQGMNTEAFF.

J is TRBJ2-4 and V is TRBV5-1, with 14 bases matching TRBD2. The CDR3 loop spans 18 amino acids. Germline V gene data show CDR1 as SGHRS and CDR2 as YFSETQ. Trimming removed 3 bases from V and 5 bases from J; junction bases left unmatched: 10. The DNA for the CDR3 is TGCGCCAGCAGCTCCGGGGGACTAGCGGGGGTTACGGAAAACATTCAGTACTTC. Translating gives CASSSGGLAGVTENIQYF.

This chain uses TRBV18 with TRBJ1-5, with a possible D match to TRBD1 (5 bases). Trimming stripped 1 base from V and 4 bases from J, with 8 bases between. Germline loops: CDR1 KGHSH, CDR2 LQKENI. The CDR3 contains 14 residues. The DNA of the CDR3 is TGTGCCAGCTCACCACAGGGGCAGAATCAGCCCCAGCATTTT. The encoded protein is CASSPQGQNQPQHF.

This chain connects TRBV10-2 to TRBJ1-1; unclear D gene. CDR3 length: 12 amino acids. The V gene's germline CDR1 is WSHSY and CDR2 SAAADI. Trimming took 2 bases from V and 5 from J, leaving 6 bases between them. CDR3 protein: CASSEAGTEAFF. Here the CDR3 DNA reads TGCGCCAGCAGTGAGGCGGGGACTGAAGCTTTCTTT.

The chain combines TRBV29-1 with TRBJ2-4; possible D gene TRBD1, 6 bases. The CDR3 loop spans 17 amino acids. V lost 6 bases, J lost 0 bases, and 21 bases lay in between. CDR1 SQVTM and CDR2 ANQGSEA come from the germline V gene. CDR3 DNA sequence: TGCAGCGTCCCCCGGGACACAGATGATTTAGCCAAAAACATTCAGTACTTC. Translating it yields CSVPRDTDDLAKNIQYF.

V gene TRBV7-9 combines with J gene TRBJ1-6, with 7 nucleotides matching TRBD1. There are 16 residues in the CDR3. The germline gives CDR1 SEHNR, CDR2 FQNEAQ (reference sequence). Germline trimming cut 7 bases from V and 3 bases from J; bases unmatched to any gene: 9. This CDR3 reads CASTSIWDSYNSPLHF. The CDR3, as DNA: TGTGCCAGCACCTCGATCTGGGACAGCTATAATTCACCCCTCCACTTT.

This chain joins TRBV6-1 and TRBJ1-5; 11 nucleotides line up with TRBD1. CDR1 MNHNS and CDR2 SASEGT come from the germline V gene. J was trimmed by 7 bases and V by 6 bases; bases with no gene match: 5. This CDR3 has 14 amino acids. The DNA for the CDR3 is TGTGCCAGCAGCTGGACAGGGGGCATCCAGCCCCAGCATTTT. This sequence encodes CASSWTGGIQPQHF.

The chain links TRBV19 to TRBJ2-5, with no clear D. Trimming shortened V by 2 bases and J by 7 bases, and 11 bases separated the two germline ends. Germline CDR1 reads LNHDA; CDR2 reads SQIVND (reference sequence). CDR3 length: 13 residues. This CDR3 is CASSIKNPGTQYF. The CDR3 DNA follows: TGTGCCAGTAGTATAAAAAACCCAGGGACCCAGTACTTC.

This sequence joins TRBV5-1 and TRBJ1-1; the D gene is possibly TRBD1 (5 bases). The CDR3 contains 15 residues. Per germline, CDR1 SGHRS and CDR2 YFSETQ. Trimming stripped 4 bases from V and 1 base from J, with 14 bases between. CDR3 sequence reads: CASSPRGGANTEAFF. CDR3 coding DNA: TGCGCCAGCAGCCCCCGCGGAGGGGCGAACACTGAAGCTTTCTTT. The full variable domain, with the rest looked up from reference TRBV5-1 and TRBJ1-1, is KAGVTQTPRYLIKTRGQQVTLSCSPISGHRSVSWYQQTPGQGLQFLFEYFSETQRNKGNFPGRFSGRQFSNSRSEMNVSTLELGDSALYLCASSPRGGANTEAFFGQGTRLTVV.